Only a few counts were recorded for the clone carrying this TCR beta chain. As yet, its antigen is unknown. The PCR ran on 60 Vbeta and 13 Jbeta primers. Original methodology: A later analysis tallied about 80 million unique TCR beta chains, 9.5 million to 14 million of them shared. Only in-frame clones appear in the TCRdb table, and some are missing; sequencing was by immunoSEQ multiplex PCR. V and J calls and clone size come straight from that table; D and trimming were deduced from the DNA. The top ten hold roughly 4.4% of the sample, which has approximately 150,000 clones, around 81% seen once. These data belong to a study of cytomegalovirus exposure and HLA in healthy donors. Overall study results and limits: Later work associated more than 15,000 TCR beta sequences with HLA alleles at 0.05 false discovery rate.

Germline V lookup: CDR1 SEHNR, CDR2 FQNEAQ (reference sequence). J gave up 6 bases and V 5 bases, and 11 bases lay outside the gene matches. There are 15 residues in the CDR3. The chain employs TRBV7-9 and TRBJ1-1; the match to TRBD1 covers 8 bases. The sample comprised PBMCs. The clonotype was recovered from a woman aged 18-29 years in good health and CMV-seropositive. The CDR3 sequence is CASSLPDRGGAEAFF. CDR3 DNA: TGTGCCAGCAGCCTCCCTGACAGGGGAGGCGCTGAAGCTTTCTTT.